The TCR beta chain under discussion was sequenced for a study of human T cells and chemical hapten exposure. Study-wide results and limits: TCRs at a frequency above 1 in 1000 stayed unchanged with DPC sensitization.

The CDR3 has 15 residues. Germline CDR1 and CDR2: LGHNA and YSLEER. V was pared by 0 bases and J by 2 bases, with 10 bases between. Total RNA extraction was carried out from unfractionated whole blood. This clonotype was seen repeatedly, ten times or more. Its antigen is unidentified. Within the library, unique molecular identifiers were attached to each individual cDNA molecule. The authors' processing: Counting gave a median of about 89,000 TCRs per sample, with values ranging from 23,224 to 690,600. TCRdb re-called the 5' RACE reads through MiXCR, storing one row per CDR3 protein. These V and J calls originate from TCRdb's pipeline instead of the authors' own analysis. The table has about 81,000 distinct CDR3 sequences, 15% to 20% seen once; the top ten hold under 7.5%.

The TCR was taken from a female donor in good health. The gene calls are TRBV4-3 and TRBJ1-2; D call uncertain. CDR3 sequence: CASSQDYSSNYGYTF. For the CDR3, the DNA is TGCGCCAGCAGCCAAGATTACAGCAGCAACTATGGCTACACCTTC.